The T cell receptor beta chain under discussion was sequenced for a study of beta chain features in type 1 diabetes. Findings and caveats of the study: VDJ junctions from type 1 diabetes patients carried fewer insertions and larger deletions. Sampled from patients, naive, central memory and Treg TCRB repertoires appeared more similar than those sampled from healthy donors. Researchers report that Type 1 diabetes patients had moderately but significantly shorter TCRB CDR3s across all four CD4+ subsets.

Trimming shortened V by 6 bases and J by 0 bases, and 18 bases separated the two germline ends. Germline V gene lookup returns CDR1 GTSNPN and CDR2 SVGIG (reference sequence). The CDR3 totals 16 residues. The study reverse transcribed the entire isolated RNA, so it sequenced expressed TCRB transcripts. Reads from naive, central memory and regulatory T cell samples averaged about 3.9 million. Profiled with immunoSEQ multiplex PCR; TCRdb holds only in-frame clones, not every one. This table has around 150,000 clones, 6.5% to 8.5% appearing once. This clone has a handful of counts. Its antigen is not known.

The sequenced sample was central memory CD4+ T cells from blood. This receptor was taken from a woman under 30 with type 1 diabetes. This sequence joins TRBV30 and TRBJ2-1; no reliable D call. CDR3 coding DNA: TGTGCCTGCCGAGTACCCCAGGAAAGCTCCTACAATGAGCAGTTCTTC. This sequence encodes CACRVPQESSYNEQFF. The entire variable domain, with the rest obtained from reference TRBV30 and TRBJ2-1, is as follows: SQTIHQWPATLVQPVGSPLSLECTVEGTSNPNLYWYRQAAGRGLQLLFYSVGIGQISSEVPQNLSASRPQDRQFILSSKKLLLSDSGFYLCACRVPQESSYNEQFFGPGTRLTVL.